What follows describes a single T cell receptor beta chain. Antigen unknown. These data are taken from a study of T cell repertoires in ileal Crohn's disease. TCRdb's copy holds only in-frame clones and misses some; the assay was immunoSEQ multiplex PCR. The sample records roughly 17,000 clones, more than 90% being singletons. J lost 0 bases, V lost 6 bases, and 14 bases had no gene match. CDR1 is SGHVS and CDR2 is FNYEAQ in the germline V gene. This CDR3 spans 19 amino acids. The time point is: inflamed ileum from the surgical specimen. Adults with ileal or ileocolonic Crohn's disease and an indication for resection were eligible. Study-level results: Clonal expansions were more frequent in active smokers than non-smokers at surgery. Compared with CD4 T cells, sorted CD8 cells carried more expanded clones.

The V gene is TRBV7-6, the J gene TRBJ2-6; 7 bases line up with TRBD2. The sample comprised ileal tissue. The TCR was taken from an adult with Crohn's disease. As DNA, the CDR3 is TGTGCCAGCAGTCACGGGGGGTACAGAGGGGACTCTGGGGCCAACGTCCTGACTTTC. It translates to CASSHGGYRGDSGANVLTF.